The sample holds a few counts of the clone carrying this T cell receptor (beta chain). Its specificity is not known. The data were taken from a study of cytomegalovirus exposure and HLA in healthy donors. The donors were part of the validation cohort, which consisted of under 150 subjects and was separate from the first cohort of 666 subjects. Study conclusions and caveats: Clusters of TCRs from the first cohort tended to co-occur in the 90 to 150 validation repertoires (as a later analysis found).

Profiled with immunoSEQ multiplex PCR; TCRdb holds only in-frame clones, not every one. The table records around 400,000 clones, 86% of them present only once. CDR3 size: 15 residues. CDR1 is MNHEY, CDR2 SMNVEV, per germline (reference sequence). V was shortened by 3 bases and J by 2 bases, with 10 bases between the two germline ends. The V call is TRBV27, the J call TRBJ2-2; D call uncertain. Sequenced sample: PBMCs. This clonotype originated in a woman aged 18 to 35 in good health and CMV-seronegative. Here the CDR3 DNA reads TGTGCCAGCAGTTTCTTTGGGCCTAACACCGGGGAGCTGTTTTTT. Amino acids: CASSFFGPNTGELFF.